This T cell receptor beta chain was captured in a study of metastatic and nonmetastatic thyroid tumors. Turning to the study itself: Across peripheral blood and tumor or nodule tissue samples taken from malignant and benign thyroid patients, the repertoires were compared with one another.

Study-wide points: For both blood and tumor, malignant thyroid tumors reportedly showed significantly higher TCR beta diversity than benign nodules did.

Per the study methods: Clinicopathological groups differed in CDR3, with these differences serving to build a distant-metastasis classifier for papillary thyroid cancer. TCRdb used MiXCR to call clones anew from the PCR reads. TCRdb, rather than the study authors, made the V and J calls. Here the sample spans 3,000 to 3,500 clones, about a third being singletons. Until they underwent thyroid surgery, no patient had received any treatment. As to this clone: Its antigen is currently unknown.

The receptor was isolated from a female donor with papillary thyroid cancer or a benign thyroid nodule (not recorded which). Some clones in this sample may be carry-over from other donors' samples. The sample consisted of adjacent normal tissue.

The CDR3 spells CATYRGSSYGYTF. In DNA, the CDR3 is TGTGCCACCTACCGGGGATCCAGCTATGGCTACACCTTC. The chain uses TRBV6-1 and TRBJ1-2; unclear D gene. Germline lookup yields CDR1 MNHNS and CDR2 SASEGT. The CDR3 contains 13 residues. Trimming removed 10 bases at V and 4 bases at J, with 16 bases between.